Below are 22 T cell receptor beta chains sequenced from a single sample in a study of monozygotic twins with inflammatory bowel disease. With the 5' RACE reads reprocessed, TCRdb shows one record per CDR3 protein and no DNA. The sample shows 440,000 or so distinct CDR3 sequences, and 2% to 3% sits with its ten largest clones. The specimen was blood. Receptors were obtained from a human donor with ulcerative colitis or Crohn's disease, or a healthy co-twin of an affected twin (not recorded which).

The CDR3 sequence: CASSQEWSEDAFF. The genes are TRBV4-1 and TRBJ1-1. The CDR3 totals 13 residues. Germline CDR1 and CDR2: MGHRA and YSYEKL.

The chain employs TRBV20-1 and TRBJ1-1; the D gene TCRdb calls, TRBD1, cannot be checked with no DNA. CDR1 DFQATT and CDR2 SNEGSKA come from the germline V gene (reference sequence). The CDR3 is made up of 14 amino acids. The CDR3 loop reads CSAPTPRGRTEAFF.

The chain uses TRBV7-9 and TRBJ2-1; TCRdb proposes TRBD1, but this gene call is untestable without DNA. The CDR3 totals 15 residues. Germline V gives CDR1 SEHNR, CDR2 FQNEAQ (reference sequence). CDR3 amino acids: CASSLVSMLGDEQFF.

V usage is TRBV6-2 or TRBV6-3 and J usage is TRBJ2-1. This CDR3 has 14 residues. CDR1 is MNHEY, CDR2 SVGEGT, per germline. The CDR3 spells CASSGITSYNEQFF.

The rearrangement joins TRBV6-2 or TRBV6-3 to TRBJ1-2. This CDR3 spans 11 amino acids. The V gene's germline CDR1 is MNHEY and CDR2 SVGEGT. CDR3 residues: CASRTGYGYTF.

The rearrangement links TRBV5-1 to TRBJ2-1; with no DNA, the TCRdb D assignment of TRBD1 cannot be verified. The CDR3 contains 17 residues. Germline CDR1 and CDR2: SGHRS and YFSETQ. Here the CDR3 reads CASRQEPLGQGNNEQFF. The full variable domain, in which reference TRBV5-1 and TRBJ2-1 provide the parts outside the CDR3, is KAGVTQTPRYLIKTRGQQVTLSCSPISGHRSVSWYQQTPGQGLQFLFEYFSETQRNKGNFPGRFSGRQFSNSRSEMNVSTLELGDSALYLCASRQEPLGQGNNEQFFGPGTRLTVL.

The CDR3 sequence: CSALQGAGSNQPQHF. The chain links TRBV20-1 to TRBJ1-5; no DNA is available, so the TRBD1 call from TCRdb remains unchecked. The CDR3 length is 15 residues. Looked up from germline, CDR1 is DFQATT and CDR2 is SNEGSKA (reference sequence).

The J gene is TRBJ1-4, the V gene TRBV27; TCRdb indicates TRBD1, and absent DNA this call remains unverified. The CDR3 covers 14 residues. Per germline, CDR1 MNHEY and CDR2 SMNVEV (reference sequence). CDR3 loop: CASSIDRGAEKLFF.

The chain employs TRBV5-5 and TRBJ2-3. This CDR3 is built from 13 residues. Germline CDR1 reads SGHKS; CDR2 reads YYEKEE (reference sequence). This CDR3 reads CASSFSLGDTQYF.

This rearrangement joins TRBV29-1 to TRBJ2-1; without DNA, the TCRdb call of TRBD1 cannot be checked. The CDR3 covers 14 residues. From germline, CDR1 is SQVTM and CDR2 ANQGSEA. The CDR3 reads CSVGGGTGSDEQFF.

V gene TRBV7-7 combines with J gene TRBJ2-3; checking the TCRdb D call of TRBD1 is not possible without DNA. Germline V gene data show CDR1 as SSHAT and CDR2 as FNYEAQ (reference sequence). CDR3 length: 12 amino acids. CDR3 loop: CASSLGQGPQYF. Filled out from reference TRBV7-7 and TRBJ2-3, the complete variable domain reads GAGVSQSPRYKVTKRGQDVTLRCDPISSHATLYWYQQALGQGPEFLTYFNYEAQPDKSGLPSDRFSAERPEGSISTLTIQRTEQRDSAMYRCASSLGQGPQYFGPGTRLTVL.

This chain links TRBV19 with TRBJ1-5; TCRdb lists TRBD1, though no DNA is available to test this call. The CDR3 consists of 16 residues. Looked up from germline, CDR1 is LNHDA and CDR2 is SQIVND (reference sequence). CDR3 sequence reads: CASSRPPGGSNQPQHF.

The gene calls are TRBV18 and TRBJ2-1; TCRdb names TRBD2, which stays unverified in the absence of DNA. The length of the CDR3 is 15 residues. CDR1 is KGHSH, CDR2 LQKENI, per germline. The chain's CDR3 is CASSSLAASYNEQFF.

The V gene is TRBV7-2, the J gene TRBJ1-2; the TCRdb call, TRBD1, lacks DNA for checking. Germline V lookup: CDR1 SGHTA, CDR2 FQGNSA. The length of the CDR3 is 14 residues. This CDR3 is CASSLTDRVHGYTF.

CDR3 loop: CASSLGTGILQPQHF. The V and J genes are TRBV5-5 and TRBJ1-5; TCRdb's D call, TRBD1, is unchecked because there is no DNA. Per germline, CDR1 SGHKS and CDR2 YYEKEE (reference sequence). CDR3 length equals 15 residues.

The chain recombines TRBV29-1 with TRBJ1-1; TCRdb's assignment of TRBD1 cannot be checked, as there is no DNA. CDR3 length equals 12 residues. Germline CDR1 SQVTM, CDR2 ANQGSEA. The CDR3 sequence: CSGGGLDTEAFF. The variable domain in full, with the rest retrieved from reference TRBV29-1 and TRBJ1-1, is SAVISQKPSRDICQRGTSLTIQCQVDSQVTMMFWYRQQPGQSLTLIATANQGSEATYESGFVIDKFPISRPNLTFSTLTVSNMSPEDSSIYLCSGGGLDTEAFFGQGTRLTVV.

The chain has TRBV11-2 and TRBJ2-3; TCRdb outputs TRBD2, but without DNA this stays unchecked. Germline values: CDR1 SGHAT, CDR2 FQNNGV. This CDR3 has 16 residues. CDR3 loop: CASSLFIGGRTDTQYF.

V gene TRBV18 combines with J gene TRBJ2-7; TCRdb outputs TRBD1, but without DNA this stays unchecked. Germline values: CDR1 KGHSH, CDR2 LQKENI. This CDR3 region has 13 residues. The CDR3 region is CASSRGRSYEQYF.

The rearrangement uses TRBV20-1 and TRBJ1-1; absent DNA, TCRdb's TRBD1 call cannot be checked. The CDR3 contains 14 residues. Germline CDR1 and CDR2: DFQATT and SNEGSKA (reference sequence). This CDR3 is CSAALTGVATEAFF.

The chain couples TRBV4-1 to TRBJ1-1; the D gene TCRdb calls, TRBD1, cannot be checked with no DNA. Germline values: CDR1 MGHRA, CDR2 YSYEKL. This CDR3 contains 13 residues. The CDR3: CASSSRTNTEAFF.

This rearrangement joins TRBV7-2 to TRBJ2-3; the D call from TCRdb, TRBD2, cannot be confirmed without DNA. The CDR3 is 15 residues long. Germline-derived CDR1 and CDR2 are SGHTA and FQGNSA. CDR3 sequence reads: CASSPSGRGGDTQYF. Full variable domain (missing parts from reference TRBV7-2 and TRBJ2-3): GAGVSQSPSNKVTEKGKDVELRCDPISGHTALYWYRQSLGQGLEFLIYFQGNSAPDKSGLPSDRFSAERTGGSVSTLTIQRTQQEDSAVYLCASSPSGRGGDTQYFGPGTRLTVL.

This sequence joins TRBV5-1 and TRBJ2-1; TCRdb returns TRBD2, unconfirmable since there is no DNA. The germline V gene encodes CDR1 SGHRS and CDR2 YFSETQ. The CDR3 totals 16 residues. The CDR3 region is CASSVGGGSSYNEQFF.